Here is one T cell receptor (beta chain) with its context. CDR3 length: 12 residues. Looked up from germline, CDR1 is SGHTA and CDR2 is FQGTGA. Trimming left V 6 bases short and J 6 bases short, with 10 bases between. This specimen belongs to a study of control samples from healthy donors and cancer patients. Measured with immunoSEQ multiplex PCR; TCRdb has only the in-frame clones, and not every one. The profile shows 17,000 or so clones, just over 85% of them singletons. The V and J genes are TRBV7-3 and TRBJ2-3; D is ambiguous. Sequencing was carried out using PBMCs. The source is a woman in her 70s with colorectal cancer. The CDR3 loop is CASSPNGDTQYF. The CDR3 DNA reads as TGTGCCAGCAGTCCAAACGGGGATACGCAGTATTTT.